These 18 T cell receptor beta chains were all obtained from the same sample, sequenced in a study of T cell responses to AZD1222 COVID-19 vaccine. Libraries were prepared by immunoSEQ multiplex PCR; TCRdb keeps only in-frame clonotypes and omits some of them. The sample includes some 120,000 clones, around 92% seen only once; the top ten take about 3%. This material consisted of peripheral blood, taken on day 0 of AZD1222 vaccination. These receptors originate from an adult in good health.

CDR3 sequence: CAQGAVPYNEQFF. The CDR3 DNA sequence: TGTGCCCAGGGGGCAGTGCCCTACAATGAGCAGTTCTTC. The rearrangement links TRBV5-6 to TRBJ2-1; 8 bases fit TRBD1. Germline lookup yields CDR1 SGHDT and CDR2 YYEEEE. The J segment lost 2 bases and the V segment lost 10 bases, leaving 5 bases of the junction unmatched. The CDR3 totals 13 residues.

V is TRBV25-1 and J is TRBJ1-1; no clear D. V dropped 8 bases and J dropped 4 bases, with 8 bases sitting between them. The CDR3 loop spans 11 amino acids. The germline V gene has CDR1 MGHDK and CDR2 SYGVNS. The CDR3 region is CASAWGTEAFF. In nucleotides, the CDR3 is TGTGCCAGCGCGTGGGGCACTGAAGCTTTCTTT.

J is TRBJ2-1 and V is TRBV7-2, with D unresolved. CDR1 and CDR2 (germline): SGHTA, FQGNSA. The CDR3 totals 15 residues. With 5 bases removed from V and 0 bases from J, the gap between germline ends came to 11 bases. The CDR3 coding sequence is TGTGCCAGCAGCCCAACCAGACTCTCCTACAATGAGCAGTTCTTC. Its translation is CASSPTRLSYNEQFF.

This chain links TRBV10-3 with TRBJ1-6; unclear D gene. Per germline, CDR1 ENHRY and CDR2 SYGVKD. The CDR3 extends over 15 amino acids. Trimming pared 4 bases from V and 9 bases from J, leaving 16 bases between. CDR3 amino acids: CAISGGPRDFSPLHF. CDR3 nucleotides: TGTGCCATCAGTGGAGGGCCGCGCGATTTTTCACCCCTCCACTTT.

V and J are TRBV5-1 and TRBJ1-1; unclear D gene. The CDR3 contains 16 residues. The ends were cut back, 4 bases at V and 4 bases at J, with 20 bases in the middle. Looked up from germline, CDR1 is SGHRS and CDR2 is YFSETQ. CDR3 in DNA: TGCGCCAGCAGCGTTCTGGGGTTAGGAGTGGGCACTGAAGCTTTCTTT. Translated, it gives CASSVLGLGVGTEAFF.

V usage is TRBV6-5 and J usage is TRBJ2-7; 7 nucleotides align to TRBD2. CDR1 is MNHEY, CDR2 SVGAGI, per germline. V lost 0 bases to trimming and J lost 3 bases; unmatched junction nucleotides: 5. The CDR3 covers 15 residues. The CDR3 loop is CASSYSFREVYEQYF. The DNA for the CDR3 is TGTGCCAGCAGTTACTCTTTCCGGGAGGTCTACGAGCAGTACTTC.

The chain has TRBV7-9 and TRBJ2-1; D not certain. The CDR3 consists of 16 residues. Germline loops: CDR1 SEHNR, CDR2 FQNEAQ (reference sequence). Trimming shortened V by 7 bases and J by 8 bases, and 24 bases separated the two germline ends. The CDR3 DNA reads TGTGCCAGCACCCGTCCCCCCTCCGGTGGCCCGGATGAGCAGTTCTTC. It yields the protein CASTRPPSGGPDEQFF.

This chain connects TRBV5-4 to TRBJ2-2; TRBD1 matches 8 bases. The CDR3 contains 15 residues. Germline values: CDR1 SGHNT, CDR2 YYREEE (reference sequence). The trim removed 3 bases at V and 7 bases at J, leaving 8 bases unmatched. CDR3 sequence reads: CASSSSDRASGELFF. CDR3 nucleotides: TGTGCCAGCAGCTCCTCGGACAGGGCGAGCGGGGAGCTGTTTTTT. Combining the CDR3 with reference TRBV5-4 and TRBJ2-2 gives the whole variable domain ETGVTQSPTHLIKTRGQQVTLRCSSQSGHNTVSWYQQALGQGPQFIFQYYREEENGRGNFPPRFSGLQFPNYSSELNVNALELDDSALYLCASSSSDRASGELFFGEGSRLTVL.

The chain has TRBV28 and TRBJ1-1; perhaps TRBD1 as D (6 bases). The CDR3 spans 12 residues. Trimming left V 8 bases short and J 7 bases short, with 14 bases between. Germline CDR1 and CDR2: MDHEN and SYDVKM. The chain's CDR3 is CASRVGGNEAFF. The CDR3 nucleotides read TGTGCCAGCCGCGTGGGGGGCAATGAAGCTTTCTTT.

V usage is TRBV9 and J usage is TRBJ1-5, with TRBD1 matching over 10 bases. Trimming cost V 0 bases and J 8 bases; bases outside gene matches: 5. In germline, CDR1 is SGDLS, CDR2 YYNGEE. The CDR3 spans 15 residues. The CDR3 bases are TGTGCCAGCAGCGTAGGACAGGGGGCCTTGGAGCCCCAGCATTTT. Its translation: CASSVGQGALEPQHF.

The chain combines TRBV10-3 with TRBJ1-2, with D hard to call. Trimming left V 10 bases short and J 8 bases short, with 17 bases between. The germline gives CDR1 ENHRY, CDR2 SYGVKD. The CDR3 runs 12 residues. As DNA, the CDR3 is TGTGCCACGCTAGCGTCCTCTTCGGGCTACACCTTC. Translation gives CATLASSSGYTF.

The chain has TRBV5-4 and TRBJ1-6, with 9 bases aligning to TRBD1. The CDR3 consists of 15 residues. CDR1 is SGHNT and CDR2 is YYREEE in the germline V gene (reference sequence). The trim removed 2 bases at V and 10 bases at J, leaving 7 bases unmatched. The CDR3 here is CASSFAGTGQSPLHF. CDR3 DNA: TGTGCCAGCAGCTTTGCTGGGACAGGGCAATCACCCCTCCACTTT. Looking up the rest from reference TRBV5-4 and TRBJ1-6 gives the full variable domain: ETGVTQSPTHLIKTRGQQVTLRCSSQSGHNTVSWYQQALGQGPQFIFQYYREEENGRGNFPPRFSGLQFPNYSSELNVNALELDDSALYLCASSFAGTGQSPLHFGNGTRLTVT.

The rearrangement joins TRBV28 to TRBJ2-7; TRBD2 might be the D (5 bases). Trimming took 7 bases from V and 3 from J, leaving 16 bases between them. CDR1 is MDHEN, CDR2 SYDVKM, per germline. The CDR3 contains 14 residues. The CDR3 loop reads CASTPRRQFYEQYF. CDR3 coding DNA: TGTGCCAGCACCCCGAGGAGGCAGTTCTACGAGCAGTACTTC. The complete variable domain, with remaining parts taken from reference TRBV28 and TRBJ2-7, reads DVKVTQSSRYLVKRTGEKVFLECVQDMDHENMFWYRQDPGLGLRLIYFSYDVKMKEKGDIPEGYSVSREKKERFSLILESASTNQTSMYLCASTPRRQFYEQYFGPGTRLTVT.

J is TRBJ1-4 and V is TRBV7-8; the D is unclear. Trimming pared 2 bases from V and 1 base from J, leaving 8 bases between. CDR3 length equals 15 residues. Germline CDR1 SGHVS, CDR2 FQNEAQ. The DNA of the CDR3 is TGTGCCAGCAGCTTATATGGGATAACTAATGAAAAACTGTTTTTT. Its protein product is CASSLYGITNEKLFF.

This chain uses TRBV27 with TRBJ2-1; TRBD2 matches at 13 bases. This CDR3 contains 16 residues. Trimming removed 3 bases from V and 7 bases from J; junction bases left unmatched: 6. CDR1 and CDR2 from the germline V gene are MNHEY and SMNVEV (reference sequence). CDR3 amino acids: CASSFGTSGIGNEQFF. CDR3 nucleotides: TGTGCCAGCAGTTTCGGGACTAGCGGGATCGGAAATGAGCAGTTCTTC.

This clone was counted a few times. V is TRBV5-1 and J is TRBJ1-6; D uncertain. CDR1 is SGHRS, CDR2 YFSETQ, per germline. The CDR3 is 15 residues long. V shed 6 bases and J shed 0 bases, with 10 bases lying between them. This chain's CDR3 is CASNPAGSYNSPLHF. DNA for the CDR3: TGCGCCAGCAACCCGGCGGGCTCCTATAATTCACCCCTCCACTTT.

A single count supports this clone. V is TRBV5-1 and J is TRBJ2-3; 14 bases fit TRBD2. The J segment lost 4 bases and the V segment lost 4 bases, leaving 5 bases of the junction unmatched. Germline CDR1 reads SGHRS; CDR2 reads YFSETQ. CDR3 size: 16 residues. The CDR3 spells CASSLGLAGEADTQYF. The CDR3 nucleotides read TGCGCCAGCAGCCTGGGACTAGCGGGAGAGGCAGATACGCAGTATTTT.

J is TRBJ2-1 and V is TRBV27; no definite D call. In germline, CDR1 is MNHEY, CDR2 SMNVEV (reference sequence). V lost 1 base to trimming and J lost 4 bases, with 11 bases between them. CDR3 size: 15 residues. As DNA, the CDR3 is TGTGCCAGCAGTTTATTCCCTAGTGGATACAATGAGCAGTTCTTC. Translating gives CASSLFPSGYNEQFF.